The 29 T cell receptor beta chains presented below share a single source sample, sequenced in a study of metastatic and nonmetastatic thyroid tumors. TCRdb re-called clones from the PCR reads using MiXCR. In the table there are about 22,000 clones, 20% to 25% of which are singletons. All patients were treatment-naive before thyroid surgery. Sequencing was performed on blood. The receptors originated from a male donor with papillary thyroid cancer or a benign thyroid nodule (not recorded which). Some clones in this sample may be carry-over from other donors' samples.

The count of this clone is one. This chain connects TRBV5-1 to TRBJ1-1; D unresolved. Trimming left V 0 bases short and J 3 bases short, with 12 bases between. The CDR3 spans 15 residues. Germline V lookup: CDR1 SGHRS, CDR2 YFSETQ. Here the CDR3 DNA reads TGCGCCAGCAGCTTGGGTTCGAGACGGGACACTGAAGCTTTCTTT. Amino acids: CASSLGSRRDTEAFF.

This clone was recorded at least ten times. V gene TRBV5-6 combines with J gene TRBJ2-5; D not certain. Germline V gene data show CDR1 as SGHDT and CDR2 as YYEEEE. This CDR3 has 13 residues. Trimming removed 0 bases at V and 0 bases at J, with 3 bases between. The CDR3 loop is CASSLVDQETQYF. The DNA for the CDR3 is TGTGCCAGCAGCTTGGTGGACCAAGAGACCCAGTACTTC.

The sample holds many counts of this clone. The chain links TRBV12-3 or TRBV12-4 to TRBJ2-5; 9 nucleotides line up with TRBD2. V gave up 5 bases and J gave up 4 bases; unmatched junction bases: 5. The CDR3 is 14 residues long. CDR3 bases: TGTGCCAGCAGTCCCGGACTAGCGTCAGAGACCCAGTACTTC. Translating it yields CASSPGLASETQYF.

This clone has at least ten counts. J is TRBJ2-2 and V is TRBV11-2, with D perhaps TRBD1 (6 bases). The length of the CDR3 is 16 residues. V lost 1 base, J lost 4 bases, and 13 bases lay in between. Germline lookup yields CDR1 SGHAT and CDR2 FQNNGV. The CDR3 DNA reads TGTGCCAGCAGCTTAGTCAGGGGCTCAGTCACCGGGGAGCTGTTTTTT. It yields the protein CASSLVRGSVTGELFF. Full variable domain (outside the CDR3, taken from reference TRBV11-2 and TRBJ2-2): EAGVAQSPRYKIIEKRQSVAFWCNPISGHATLYWYQQILGQGPKLLIQFQNNGVVDDSQLPKDRFSAERLKGVDSTLKIQPAKLEDSAVYLCASSLVRGSVTGELFFGEGSRLTVL.

The chain uses TRBV14 and TRBJ2-5, with 7 bases that match TRBD2. The J call is in doubt because the DNA end fits TRBJ2-4 better. Germline V gene lookup returns CDR1 SGHDN and CDR2 FVKESK. The CDR3 loop spans 19 amino acids. The CDR3 DNA is TGTGCCAGATCCGAAAGGTTAGCGGGCCCCCCTTGGGGAAAAAACATTCAGTACTTC. As protein: CARSERLAGPPWGKNIQYF.

The chain uses TRBV6-5 and TRBJ1-5, with D unclear. Germline V gene sequence: CDR1 MNHEY, CDR2 SVGAGI. The CDR3 runs to 14 residues. V lost 0 bases to trimming and J lost 10 bases, with 13 bases between them. CDR3 in amino acids: CASSYSSAGGPQHF. DNA for the CDR3: TGTGCCAGCAGTTACTCAAGCGCGGGCGGACCCCAGCATTTT.

This clone was counted ten times or more. The chain employs TRBV11-1 and TRBJ2-3; D ambiguous. Germline V gene lookup returns CDR1 SGHAT and CDR2 FQDESV (reference sequence). The CDR3 covers 13 residues. With 5 bases removed from V and 3 bases from J, the gap between germline ends came to 9 bases. CDR3: CASSLGGTDTQYF. The CDR3 coding sequence is TGTGCCAGCAGCCTCGGCGGTACAGATACGCAGTATTTT.

This clone was seen repeatedly, ten times or more. The chain uses TRBV24-1 and TRBJ2-1, with TRBD2 identical over 9 bases. The CDR3 sequence is 17 residues long. The V gene end was trimmed by 9 bases and the J gene end by 1 base; junction bases not matched to a gene: 12. In germline, CDR1 is KGHDR, CDR2 SFDVKD. The CDR3, as DNA: TGTGCCACCGGGACTAGCCTAATCACAGGGTCCTACAATGAGCAGTTCTTC. Amino acid sequence: CATGTSLITGSYNEQFF.

This clone is medium-sized by share. The DNA for the CDR3 is TGTGCCAGCAGTGAAGGCAGGGTTGAAGGGGAGCTGTTTTTT. As protein: CASSEGRVEGELFF. This chain connects TRBV6-1 to TRBJ2-2; a possible D gene is TRBD1 (5 bases). The CDR3 covers 14 residues. The germline V gene encodes CDR1 MNHNS and CDR2 SASEGT. The ends were cut back, 1 base at V and 8 bases at J, with 11 bases in the middle.

This clone qualifies as medium-sized (0.01 to 0.1%). The chain combines TRBV6-1 with TRBJ2-1, with 9 bases matching TRBD2. V dropped 5 bases and J dropped 8; count of bases not matched to a gene: 10. The CDR3 totals 15 residues. Germline V gives CDR1 MNHNS, CDR2 SASEGT. The CDR3 spells CASSTKIAGADEQFF. The DNA of the CDR3 is TGTGCCAGCAGTACCAAAATAGCGGGAGCTGATGAGCAGTTCTTC.

In its sample, this clone was seen many times. V usage is TRBV4-1 and J usage is TRBJ2-3; a possible D gene is TRBD2 (5 bases). This CDR3 contains 19 residues. CDR1 MGHRA and CDR2 YSYEKL come from the germline V gene. Trimming took 2 bases from V and 5 from J, leaving 26 bases between them. CDR3 sequence (DNA): TGCGCCAGCAGCCAATCTACCGTTTGGGAGTCTAGGGTAGAAGATACGCAGTATTTT. This encodes CASSQSTVWESRVEDTQYF.

A single count supports this clone. The chain recombines TRBV11-2 with TRBJ2-7; 8 positions match TRBD1. Per the germline V gene, CDR1 is SGHAT and CDR2 is FQNNGV. J was trimmed by 1 base and V by 7 bases; bases with no gene match: 21. This CDR3 is 19 amino acids long. The CDR3 region has the DNA TGTGCCAGCACTCTTTTACGGTTTTCCGGGACAGGCCATTCCTACGAGCAGTACTTC. It encodes CASTLLRFSGTGHSYEQYF.

This clone was recorded at least ten times. V and J are TRBV5-4 and TRBJ2-2; TRBD2 aligns across 10 bases. This CDR3 region has 17 residues. The V gene's germline CDR1 is SGHNT and CDR2 YYREEE (reference sequence). J gave up 7 bases and V 2 bases, and 11 bases lay outside the gene matches. In DNA, the CDR3 is TGTGCCAGCAGCTTTGCAGGGCTAGCGGGAGTGGTCGGGGAGCTGTTTTTT. Its translation is CASSFAGLAGVVGELFF.

This clone was detected ten times or more. The V call is TRBV20-1, the J call TRBJ2-5; perhaps TRBD1 as D (6 bases). The V and J ends lost 0 bases and 4 bases respectively, with 12 bases between them. The CDR3 extends over 14 amino acids. Germline CDR1 is DFQATT and CDR2 is SNEGSKA (reference sequence). CDR3 DNA: TGCAGTGCTAGAGATCCAGGGGCGGTAGAGACCCAGTACTTC. Its translation is CSARDPGAVETQYF.

This clone was seen at least ten times. The sample carries other DNA sequences with the same CDR3. The rearrangement joins TRBV20-1 to TRBJ1-2; TRBD1 matches at 7 bases. With 5 bases clipped from V and 5 bases from J, the junction kept 8 bases outside the gene matches. CDR1 DFQATT and CDR2 SNEGSKA come from the germline V gene (reference sequence). There are 13 residues in the CDR3. The CDR3 region has the DNA TGCAGTGCTTTTTCGGGACAGACTTATGGCTACACCTTC. This encodes CSAFSGQTYGYTF.

This sequence joins TRBV27 and TRBJ2-1, with 7 bases matching TRBD2. The CDR3 contains 17 residues. V gave up 7 bases and J gave up 5 bases; unmatched junction bases: 17. Germline assignment: CDR1 MNHEY and CDR2 SMNVEV (reference sequence). The CDR3, as DNA: TGTGCCAGCATTTTGCGCACCGTGACTAGCAGCCACAATGAGCAGTTCTTC. This codes for CASILRTVTSSHNEQFF.

The CDR3 spells CASSSGTSGGRNEQYF. Here the CDR3 DNA reads TGTGCCAGCAGTTCGGGGACTAGCGGGGGCCGGAACGAGCAGTACTTC. The rearrangement links TRBV6-1 to TRBJ2-7; 14 bases fit TRBD2. The CDR3 runs to 16 residues. V trimming: 5 bases; J trimming: 5 bases; junction bases outside the gene matches: 8. CDR1 and CDR2 (germline): MNHNS, SASEGT.

The chain carries TRBV6-1 and TRBJ1-3, with D unresolved. CDR1 is MNHNS, CDR2 SASEGT, per germline. V was pared by 2 bases and J by 4 bases, with 18 bases between. CDR3 length: 17 residues. In nucleotides, the CDR3 is TGTGCCAGCAGTGAAAGGGCGGGCTGGGGTAAAGGAAACACCATATATTTT. Protein product: CASSERAGWGKGNTIYF.

In its sample, this clone was seen many times. A single base separates this from a much larger clone, so it may be a read error. J is TRBJ2-5 and V is TRBV30; D unclear. Trimming shortened V by 6 bases and J by 2 bases, and 10 bases separated the two germline ends. Looked up from germline, CDR1 is GTSNPN and CDR2 is SVGIG (reference sequence). The length of the CDR3 is 12 residues. CDR3 sequence (DNA): TGTGCCTGTCATAAAAAGCAAGAGACCCAGTACTTC. Translated, it gives CACHKKQETQYF.

In nucleotides, the CDR3 is TGTGCCAGCAACCGACAGGGCTTCGCTTTCTTT. Its translation: CASNRQGFAFF. The chain is built from TRBV6-4 and TRBJ1-1, with TRBD1 matching 7 bases. There are 11 residues in the CDR3. Unmatched junction bases numbered 7, after V lost 7 bases and J lost 11 bases. Germline lookup yields CDR1 MRHNA and CDR2 SNTAGT.

This clone is labeled as medium-sized. The gene calls are TRBV3-1 and TRBJ2-7, with unresolved D. Between the trimmed V and J ends, which lost 4 bases and 6 bases, there was a span of 13 bases. The germline V gene encodes CDR1 LGHDT and CDR2 YNNKEL (reference sequence). The CDR3 contains 13 residues. DNA for the CDR3: TGTGCCAGCAGCCCCGGGTCCTTGAGCGAGCAGTACTTC. Its protein is CASSPGSLSEQYF.

As regards this clone: A junction boundary mismatches the germline segment, possibly from a read error. Other DNA sequences in this specimen translate into the identical CDR3. J is TRBJ2-1 and V is TRBV2; no reliable D call. The CDR3 spans 13 residues. Germline V CDR1 and CDR2: SNHLY, FYNNEI. In DNA form, the CDR3 reads TGTGCAAGCACCTCAGCGTTTTCAAATGAGCAGTTCTTC. Translating gives CASTSAFSNEQFF.

Ten or more counts support this clone. V is TRBV5-4 and J is TRBJ2-1, with 11 bases matching TRBD2. The CDR3 has 16 amino acids. Germline loops: CDR1 SGHNT, CDR2 YYREEE (reference sequence). The trim removed 1 base at V and 4 bases at J, leaving 4 bases unmatched. CDR3 region: CASSLTRLAGYNEQFF. CDR3 in DNA: TGTGCCAGCAGCTTGACCCGACTAGCGGGGTACAATGAGCAGTTCTTC.

For this clone: One base away lies a much larger clone, so this may be a sequencing read error. The CDR3 sequence: CVSSPVASDTQYF. The DNA for the CDR3 is TGTGTCAGCAGCCCGGTAGCGTCAGATACGCAGTATTTT. The chain combines TRBV5-6 with TRBJ2-3; possible D gene TRBD2, 5 bases. CDR1 and CDR2 from the germline V gene are SGHDT and YYEEEE. The CDR3 consists of 13 residues.

This clone was counted at least ten times. This chain links TRBV9 with TRBJ2-5; 7 bases are shared with TRBD1. Germline CDR1 and CDR2: SGDLS and YYNGEE. The length of the CDR3 is 15 residues. Trimming took 3 bases from V and 0 from J; bases not matched to a gene: 5. The CDR3 here is CASSALQGYQETQYF. The DNA for the CDR3 is TGTGCCAGCAGCGCCCTACAGGGGTACCAAGAGACCCAGTACTTC.

This clone was observed many times. This chain uses TRBV10-3 with TRBJ2-3, with 7 bases fitting TRBD1. The CDR3 sequence is 14 residues long. Trimming took 5 bases from V and 3 from J; bases not matched to a gene: 5. CDR1 is ENHRY and CDR2 is SYGVKD in the germline V gene. The CDR3 protein is CAISYRGTTDTQYF. The CDR3 DNA reads TGTGCCATCAGTTACAGGGGCACTACAGATACGCAGTATTTT.

A word on this clone: A much larger clone lies a single base off, so this may be a read error. The sample has other DNA sequences that encode this CDR3 too. The genes are TRBV7-6 and TRBJ1-1, with a tentative D call TRBD1 (5 bases). Germline CDR1 reads SGHVS; CDR2 reads FNYEAQ. Trimming took 6 bases from V and 2 from J, leaving 13 bases between them. This CDR3 contains 14 residues. DNA of the CDR3: TGTGCCAGCAGTCCACCGGGACTTAACACTGAAGCTTTCTTT. Its protein product is CASSPPGLNTEAFF.

This clone was recorded at least ten times. The chain couples TRBV5-1 to TRBJ2-2; D is ambiguous. Per germline, CDR1 SGHRS and CDR2 YFSETQ. CDR3 length: 13 amino acids. Trimming took 5 bases from V and 1 from J, leaving 6 bases between them. CDR3 nucleotides: TGCGCCAGCAGGAAGGAGAACACCGGGGAGCTGTTTTTT. Protein: CASRKENTGELFF.

Worth noting for this clone: A read error may produce the germline difference seen at one junction end. The rearrangement uses TRBV12-3 or TRBV12-4 and TRBJ2-1; 8 bases match TRBD1. The CDR3 runs to 13 residues. CDR3 residues: CASILDRGDEHFF. For the CDR3, the DNA is TGTGCCAGCATTTTAGACAGGGGCGATGAGCATTTCTTC.